This T cell receptor (beta chain) was profiled in a study of identical twins. Study-wide results and limits: Models underestimated TCR alpha sharing (out-of-frame) in monozygotic twins. Analyses based on zero insertions could be partly confounded by invariant MAIT and iNKT cells. The study reached conclusions through statistical analysis that was cross-sectional, not following the same donors.

The V end lost 5 bases, the J end lost 2 bases, and 9 bases lay between the germline ends. CDR1 and CDR2 (germline): SGHAT, FQNNGV. The CDR3 is 14 residues long. With template switching, a universal primer site was added, and the cDNA carried unique molecular identifiers. TCRdb reanalysed the 5' RACE reads using MiXCR and keeps one entry per CDR3 protein. The repertoire holds a few hundred thousand distinct CDR3 sequences, with over 8.5% as singletons. Concerning this clonotype: Its antigen remains unknown.

The same data also went into a second study, on yellow fever vaccine responses in identical twins.

V usage is TRBV11-2 and J usage is TRBJ2-2, with D maybe TRBD2 (5 bases). The receptor's source is a woman under 30 in good health. The sequenced material came from PBMCs. The CDR3 region is CASSVPGNTGELFF. CDR3 sequence (DNA): TGTGCCAGCAGCGTGCCGGGAAACACCGGGGAGCTGTTTTTT. Supplemented by reference TRBV11-2 and TRBJ2-2, the full variable domain reads EAGVAQSPRYKIIEKRQSVAFWCNPISGHATLYWYQQILGQGPKLLIQFQNNGVVDDSQLPKDRFSAERLKGVDSTLKIQPAKLEDSAVYLCASSVPGNTGELFFGEGSRLTVL.